This T cell receptor (beta chain) appears in the sequencing data of a study of blood T cell repertoires in COVID-19. Study in general: The United States, Italy and Spain supplied acute and convalescent COVID-19 samples.

The protocol was immunoSEQ multiplex PCR, while the TCRdb copy is restricted to in-frame clones and leaves out a portion. This sample has 110,000 or so clones, with 85% to 90% found just once. Germline values: CDR1 MDHEN, CDR2 SYDVKM. The CDR3 is made up of 12 amino acids. The V end was cut by 8 bases, the J end by 8 bases, with 12 bases between. The chain combines TRBV28 with TRBJ1-4; weak D call: TRBD1 (5 bases). The sequence was collected from a woman aged 55-69 years with COVID-19, enrolled during active disease. Source material: peripheral blood. This chain's CDR3 is CASRGIGEKLFF. The DNA of the CDR3 is TGTGCCAGCCGGGGGATTGGGGAAAAACTGTTTTTT.